The clone carrying this T cell receptor beta chain was counted only a few times. What it binds is unknown. The junction differs from germline at one of its ends, possibly a read error. The entry originates in a study of tumor-infiltrating lymphocytes in primary liver carcinoma. The study, taken as a whole, reports: Overlap in tumor-adjacent and tumor-blood pairs fell below that of tumor region pairs. Tumor samples exhibited a significantly greater top-250-clone fraction than blood samples (p = 0.039).

Constant-region priming of roughly 500 ng total RNA yielded TCR beta cDNA. Modified slightly, ARM-PCR produced TCR beta libraries over three nested multiplex PCR rounds. One entry per CDR3 protein results from TCRdb running MiXCR on the multiplex PCR reads. The repertoire holds under 200,000 distinct CDR3 sequences, with around four fifths as singletons. From 20-30 mg of unsorted bulk tissue, DNA and RNA were co-extracted together. Separate regions, five per tumor, were sampled. This clonotype was obtained from a man aged 35 to 55 with primary liver carcinoma and hepatitis B virus infection. Sequencing used tumor tissue from primary liver carcinoma.

CDR3 in amino acids: CIVLREDTGELFF. The CDR3 DNA reads as TGTATCGTTCTCAGGGAGGACACCGGGGAGCTGTTTTTT. The chain couples TRBV29-1 to TRBJ2-2, with D possibly being TRBD2 (6 bases). The CDR3 runs to 13 residues. Germline CDR1 SQVTM, CDR2 ANQGSEA.